Listed below are T cell receptor beta chains from one sample, sequenced in a study of CD8 T cells in ankylosing spondylitis. TCRdb re-called the 5' RACE reads with MiXCR, one entry per CDR3 protein. Of about 250,000 distinct CDR3 sequences in the sample, about 20% were seen once. The sample consisted of blood, either unsorted or a sorted T cell fraction (not recorded which). All receptors come from a male donor with ankylosing spondylitis or in good health (not recorded which). CDR3s include the opening cysteine and the closing phenylalanine or tryptophan. The D gene is left open where the match is weak. Rows may omit the clone size; those that give it use once, few, many or a size class.

J gene | CDR3 length | V gene | D gene | clone size | CDR3 protein
TRBJ2-3 | 13 | TRBV29-1 | - | many | CSVDKVETDTQYF
TRBJ2-7 | 12 | TRBV21-1 | - | - | CASSKVGYEQYF
TRBJ2-3 | 16 | TRBV3-1 | TRBD2 | - | CASSIPGLAGTDTQYF
TRBJ2-1 | 14 | TRBV4-2 | TRBD2 | few | CASEEGGRVNEQFF
TRBJ2-1 | 17 | TRBV13 | TRBD2 | - | CASSASSGSATRNEQFF
TRBJ2-1 | 13 | TRBV27 | - | - | CASSLTTHNEQFF
TRBJ2-7 | 12 | TRBV10-3 | - | - | CARGQTLVEQYF
TRBJ2-1 | 15 | TRBV5-1 | - | few | CASSPGTEFHNEQFF
TRBJ2-4 | 13 | TRBV4-1 | - | - | CASSQIAEDIQYF
TRBJ2-1 | 16 | TRBV7-3 | - | - | CASSSTVGYSYNEQFF
TRBJ2-3 | 17 | TRBV7-6 | - | few | CASSSSFLSPSTDTQYF
TRBJ2-7 | 14 | TRBV4-1 | - | many | CASSRNWQAYEQYF